A single sample gave rise to the 18 T cell receptor beta chains below, sequenced in a study of control samples from healthy donors and cancer patients. Here immunoSEQ multiplex PCR was the method, and the copy in TCRdb shows in-frame clones only, minus some. Counted here are roughly 170,000 clones, about 91% occurring once; the ten biggest clones make up around 2%. The sample taken for sequencing was blood. The receptor set was obtained from a woman in her 40s in good health.

Here the CDR3 DNA reads TGTGCCATCAGTGCGGGGTCAGGCGGGGAGCTGTTTTTT. This sequence encodes CAISAGSGGELFF. This chain uses TRBV10-3 with TRBJ2-2, with TRBD2 as a possible D gene (5 bases). CDR3 size: 13 residues. Germline CDR1 is ENHRY and CDR2 is SYGVKD. V was shortened by 4 bases and J by 7 bases, with 10 bases between the two germline ends.

V usage is TRBV7-2 and J usage is TRBJ2-3; a possible D gene is TRBD1 (6 bases). CDR3 length equals 16 residues. Trimming took off 5 bases at V and 6 bases at J, with 21 bases between the two ends. In germline, CDR1 is SGHTA, CDR2 FQGNSA. The CDR3 here is CASSALQGLITDTQYF. The CDR3 nucleotides read TGTGCCAGCAGCGCCCTACAGGGTCTCATCACCGATACGCAGTATTTT.

This chain uses TRBV2 with TRBJ1-1; no definite D call. This CDR3 comprises 14 residues. Trimming removed 4 bases at V and 3 bases at J, with 12 bases between. The V gene's germline CDR1 is SNHLY and CDR2 FYNNEI. Here the CDR3 DNA reads TGTGCCAGCAGTGTCGAGCAGGCGGACACTGAAGCTTTCTTT. This translates into CASSVEQADTEAFF.

The sample holds one count of this clone. CDR3 region: CASSYSAGSSYEQYF. For the CDR3, the DNA is TGTGCCAGCAGTTATTCCGCGGGGAGCTCCTACGAGCAGTACTTC. V gene TRBV6-6 combines with J gene TRBJ2-7; D perhaps matches TRBD2 (6 bases). The CDR3 is 15 residues long. V was clipped by 3 bases and J by 0 bases, with 12 bases between them. The germline gives CDR1 MNHNY, CDR2 SVGAGI (reference sequence).

The V call is TRBV10-3, the J call TRBJ1-4; TRBD1 matches at 11 bases. CDR3 length: 14 residues. The ends lost 10 bases at V and 8 bases at J; junction bases unmatched: 9. In germline, CDR1 is ENHRY, CDR2 SYGVKD. In DNA form, the CDR3 reads TGTGCCACCACGCCGGGACAGGGGGAAGAAAAACTGTTTTTT. It specifies CATTPGQGEEKLFF.

Concerning this clone: A read error may account for a junction end that differs from germline. The rearrangement uses TRBV5-1 and TRBJ1-3; D unresolved. This CDR3 has 14 residues. The germline V gene has CDR1 SGHRS and CDR2 YFSETQ. The chain's CDR3 is CASSLESSENTIYF. The CDR3 region has the DNA TGCGCCAGCAGCTTGGAAAGTTCTGAAAACACCATATATTTT.

The rearrangement joins TRBV7-9 to TRBJ1-5; 8 bases are shared with TRBD1. With V trimmed by 5 bases and J by 8 bases, 2 bases remained unmatched. Germline V gene lookup returns CDR1 SEHNR and CDR2 FQNEAQ (reference sequence). The CDR3 totals 12 residues. DNA of the CDR3: TGTGCCAGCAGCAAGACAGGGGAGCCCCAGCATTTT. It codes for CASSKTGEPQHF.

The CDR3 bases are TGTGCCATCCCCACGGGTACGGAAAGGGCGTTTGGAAACACCATATATTTT. Translation gives CAIPTGTERAFGNTIYF. J is TRBJ1-3 and V is TRBV7-9; no definite D call. Deletions cut 10 bases from V and 3 bases from J, with 25 bases between. The CDR3 sequence is 17 residues long. CDR1 and CDR2 from the germline V gene are SEHNR and FQNEAQ (reference sequence).

This clone was seen a few times. The chain uses TRBV23-1 and TRBJ1-6; D might be TRBD1 (5 bases). TRBV23-1 is an ORF, and what it does is uncertain. This CDR3 comprises 18 residues. V was cut by 2 bases and J by 8 bases, with 22 bases left in between. The CDR3 coding sequence is TGCGCCAGCAGTCAACCGCGGGGCCTTCAAGCCAGTCATTCACCCCTCCACTTT. Protein sequence: CASSQPRGLQASHSPLHF.

The gene calls are TRBV6-1 and TRBJ1-2; D possibly corresponds to TRBD1 (5 bases). The length of the CDR3 is 12 residues. V was cut by 2 bases and J by 4 bases, with 5 bases left in between. CDR1 and CDR2 (germline): MNHNS, SASEGT. The CDR3 reads CASSEQGYGYTF. CDR3 DNA: TGTGCCAGCAGTGAACAGGGCTATGGCTACACCTTC.

The J gene is TRBJ2-2, the V gene TRBV6-6, with D unresolved. Germline-derived CDR1 and CDR2 are MNHNY and SVGAGI (reference sequence). The CDR3 consists of 13 residues. V lost 7 bases and J lost 5, with 11 bases in between. In DNA, the CDR3 is TGTGCCAGCACCCCCGGAGAGACCGGGGAGCTGTTTTTT. Translation gives CASTPGETGELFF.

This sequence joins TRBV28 and TRBJ1-1; 9 bases align to TRBD1. Losses at the gene ends were 2 bases for V and 9 bases for J; bases not matched to a gene: 1. The CDR3 sequence is 12 residues long. Looked up from germline, CDR1 is MDHEN and CDR2 is SYDVKM. CDR3 DNA: TGTGCCAGCAGTTTAGGACAGGGGAAAGCTTTCTTT. Translation gives CASSLGQGKAFF.

The chain links TRBV11-2 to TRBJ1-1; TRBD1 matches at 7 bases. Germline V gene lookup returns CDR1 SGHAT and CDR2 FQNNGV. Trimming removed 5 bases from V and 5 bases from J; junction bases left unmatched: 11. This CDR3 has 15 residues. CDR3 nucleotides: TGTGCCAGCAGCACAACCGGGACAGAGAGGACTGAAGCTTTCTTT. Translated: CASSTTGTERTEAFF. Filled out from reference TRBV11-2 and TRBJ1-1, the complete variable domain reads EAGVAQSPRYKIIEKRQSVAFWCNPISGHATLYWYQQILGQGPKLLIQFQNNGVVDDSQLPKDRFSAERLKGVDSTLKIQPAKLEDSAVYLCASSTTGTERTEAFFGQGTRLTVV.

This chain connects TRBV13 to TRBJ1-1; TRBD1 aligns across 7 bases. The CDR3 sequence is 14 residues long. Germline CDR1 and CDR2: PRHDT and FYEKMQ (reference sequence). V lost 8 bases to trimming and J lost 3 bases; unmatched junction nucleotides: 9. The CDR3 bases are TGTGCCAGCGCCGATACAGGGGAATACACTGAAGCTTTCTTT. This encodes CASADTGEYTEAFF.

The V and J genes are TRBV28 and TRBJ1-2; D is unclear. The CDR3 extends over 14 amino acids. From germline, CDR1 is MDHEN and CDR2 SYDVKM. Between the trimmed V and J ends, which lost 10 bases and 3 bases, there was a span of 18 bases. This CDR3 reads CATASLDGHYGYTF. The CDR3 nucleotides are TGTGCCACCGCGAGCCTGGACGGACACTATGGCTACACCTTC.

The CDR3 sequence is CASSQQGTPLHF. As DNA, the CDR3 is TGTGCCAGCAGCCAACAGGGAACACCCCTCCACTTT. This sequence joins TRBV12-3 or TRBV12-4 and TRBJ1-6; D is perhaps TRBD1 (6 bases). Trimming removed 6 bases from V and 11 bases from J, with 11 bases in between. There are 12 residues in the CDR3.

The chain uses TRBV11-3 and TRBJ2-5; D uncertain. The ends were cut back, 1 base at V and 5 bases at J, with 8 bases in the middle. Per the germline V gene, CDR1 is SGHNT and CDR2 is YENEEA. The CDR3 spans 13 residues. DNA of the CDR3: TGTGCCAGCAGCTTAGGTCAACGCGAGACCCAGTACTTC. Its translation: CASSLGQRETQYF.

This clone has only one observation. The chain recombines TRBV5-6 with TRBJ1-6, with unresolved D. Per the germline V gene, CDR1 is SGHDT and CDR2 is YYEEEE. This CDR3 spans 15 amino acids. V gave up 0 bases and J gave up 5 bases, with 9 bases separating them. The CDR3 region is CASSLVSRDNSPLHF. The CDR3 DNA is TGTGCCAGCAGCTTGGTAAGCCGCGATAATTCACCCCTCCACTTT.